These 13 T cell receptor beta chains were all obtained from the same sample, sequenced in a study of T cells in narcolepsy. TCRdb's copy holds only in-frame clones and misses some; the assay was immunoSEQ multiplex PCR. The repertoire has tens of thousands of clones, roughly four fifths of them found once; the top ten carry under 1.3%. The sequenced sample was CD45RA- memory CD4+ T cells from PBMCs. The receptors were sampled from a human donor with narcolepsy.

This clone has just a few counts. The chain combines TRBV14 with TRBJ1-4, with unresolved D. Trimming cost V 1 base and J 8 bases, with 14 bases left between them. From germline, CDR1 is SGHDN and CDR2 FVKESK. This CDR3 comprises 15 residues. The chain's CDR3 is CASSQALWGDEKLFF. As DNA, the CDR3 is TGTGCCAGCAGCCAAGCTCTTTGGGGAGACGAAAAACTGTTTTTT. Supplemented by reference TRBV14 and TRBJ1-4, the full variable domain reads EAGVTQFPSHSVIEKGQTVTLRCDPISGHDNLYWYRRVMGKEIKFLLHFVKESKQDESGMPNNRFLAERTGGTYSTLKVQPAELEDSGVYFCASSQALWGDEKLFFGSGTQLSVL.

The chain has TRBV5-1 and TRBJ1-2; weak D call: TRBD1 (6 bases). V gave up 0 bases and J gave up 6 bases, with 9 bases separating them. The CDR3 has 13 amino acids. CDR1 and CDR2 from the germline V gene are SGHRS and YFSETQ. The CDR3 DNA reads TGCGCCAGCAGCTTGGTAGCAGGGGATGGCTACACCTTC. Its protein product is CASSLVAGDGYTF.

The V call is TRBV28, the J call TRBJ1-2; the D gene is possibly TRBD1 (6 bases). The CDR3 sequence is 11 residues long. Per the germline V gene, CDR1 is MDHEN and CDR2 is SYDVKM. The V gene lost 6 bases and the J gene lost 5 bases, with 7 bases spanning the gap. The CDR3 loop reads CASRGQYGYTF. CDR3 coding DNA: TGTGCCAGCAGAGGACAGTATGGCTACACCTTC.

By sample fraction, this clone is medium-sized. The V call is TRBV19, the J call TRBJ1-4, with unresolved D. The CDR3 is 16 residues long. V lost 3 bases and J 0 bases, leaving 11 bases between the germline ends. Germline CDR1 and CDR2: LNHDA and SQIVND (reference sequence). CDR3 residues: CASSIAAKATNEKLFF. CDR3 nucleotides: TGTGCCAGTAGTATCGCGGCGAAGGCAACTAATGAAAAACTGTTTTTT.

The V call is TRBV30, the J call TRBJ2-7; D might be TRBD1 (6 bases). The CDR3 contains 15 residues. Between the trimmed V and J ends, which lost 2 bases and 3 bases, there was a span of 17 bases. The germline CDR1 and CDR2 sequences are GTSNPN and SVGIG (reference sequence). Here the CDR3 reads CAWSPPRVGGYEQYF. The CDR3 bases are TGTGCCTGGAGTCCCCCGAGGGTAGGGGGCTACGAGCAGTACTTC.

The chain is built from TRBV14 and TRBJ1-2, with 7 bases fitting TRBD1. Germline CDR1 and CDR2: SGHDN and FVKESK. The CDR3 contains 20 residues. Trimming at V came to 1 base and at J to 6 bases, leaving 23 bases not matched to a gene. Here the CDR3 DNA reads TGTGCCAGCAGCCAAGGAGTTGTGGTTGGGTTTGAAACAGGGGTGGATGGCTACACCTTC. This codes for CASSQGVVVGFETGVDGYTF.

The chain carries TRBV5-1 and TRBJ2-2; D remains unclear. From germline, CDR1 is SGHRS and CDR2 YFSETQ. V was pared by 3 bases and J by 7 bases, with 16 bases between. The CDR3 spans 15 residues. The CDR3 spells CASSSITTSGGELFF. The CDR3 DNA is TGCGCCAGCAGCTCCATAACCACCTCCGGCGGGGAGCTGTTTTTT.

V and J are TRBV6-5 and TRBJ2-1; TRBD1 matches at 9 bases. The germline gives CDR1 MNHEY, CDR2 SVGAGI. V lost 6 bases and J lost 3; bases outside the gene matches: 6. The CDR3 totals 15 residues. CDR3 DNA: TGTGCCAGCAGCCTCCCGGGACAGGGCTACAATGAGCAGTTCTTC. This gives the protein CASSLPGQGYNEQFF.

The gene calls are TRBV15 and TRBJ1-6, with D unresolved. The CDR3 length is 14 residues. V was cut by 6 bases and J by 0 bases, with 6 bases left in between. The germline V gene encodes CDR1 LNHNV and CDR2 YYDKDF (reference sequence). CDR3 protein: CATSGSSYNSPLHF. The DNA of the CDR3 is TGTGCCACCAGTGGGAGCTCCTATAATTCACCCCTCCACTTT. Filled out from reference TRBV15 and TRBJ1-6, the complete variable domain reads DAMVIQNPRYQVTQFGKPVTLSCSQTLNHNVMYWYQQKSSQAPKLLFHYYDKDFNNEADTPDNFQSRRPNTSFCFLDIRSPGLGDTAMYLCATSGSSYNSPLHFGNGTRLTVT.

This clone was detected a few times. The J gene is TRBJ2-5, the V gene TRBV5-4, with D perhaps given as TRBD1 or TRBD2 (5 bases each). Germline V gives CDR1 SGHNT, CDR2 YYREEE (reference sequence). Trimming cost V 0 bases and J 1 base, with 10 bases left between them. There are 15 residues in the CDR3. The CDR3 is CASSLDTGAQETQYF. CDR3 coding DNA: TGTGCCAGCAGCTTGGATACCGGGGCCCAAGAGACCCAGTACTTC.

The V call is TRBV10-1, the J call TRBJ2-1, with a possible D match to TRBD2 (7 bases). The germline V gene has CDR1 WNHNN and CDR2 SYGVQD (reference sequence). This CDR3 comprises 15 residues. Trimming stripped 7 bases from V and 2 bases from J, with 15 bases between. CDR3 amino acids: CASMGSGGPYNEQFF. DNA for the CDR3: TGCGCCAGCATGGGTTCCGGGGGGCCCTACAATGAGCAGTTCTTC.

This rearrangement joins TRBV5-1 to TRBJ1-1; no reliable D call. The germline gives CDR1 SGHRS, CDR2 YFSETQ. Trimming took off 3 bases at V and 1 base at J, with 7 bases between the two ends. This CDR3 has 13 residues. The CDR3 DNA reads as TGCGCCAGCAGCTCGTTACCGAACACTGAAGCTTTCTTT. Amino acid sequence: CASSSLPNTEAFF.

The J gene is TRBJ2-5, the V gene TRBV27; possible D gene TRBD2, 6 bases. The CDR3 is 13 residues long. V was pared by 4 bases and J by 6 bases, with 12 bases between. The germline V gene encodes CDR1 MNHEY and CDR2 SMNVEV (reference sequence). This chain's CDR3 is CASSSSAGKTQYF. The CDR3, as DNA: TGTGCCAGCAGTTCTAGCGCGGGGAAGACCCAGTACTTC.